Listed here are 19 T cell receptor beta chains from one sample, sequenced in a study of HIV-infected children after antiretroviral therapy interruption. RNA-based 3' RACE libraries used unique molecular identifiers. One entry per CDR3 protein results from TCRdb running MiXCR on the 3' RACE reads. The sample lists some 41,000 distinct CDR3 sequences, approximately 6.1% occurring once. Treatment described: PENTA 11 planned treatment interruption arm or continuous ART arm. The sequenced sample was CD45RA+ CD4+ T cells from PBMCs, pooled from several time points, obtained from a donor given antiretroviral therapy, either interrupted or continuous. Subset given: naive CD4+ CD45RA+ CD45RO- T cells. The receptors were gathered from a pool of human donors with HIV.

CDR3 in DNA: TGCGCCAGCAGCTTGGAGGACGTCCTGAGCTCACCCCTCCACTTT. It yields the protein CASSLEDVLSSPLHF. The chain employs TRBV5-1 and TRBJ1-6, with D unclear. Germline lookup yields CDR1 SGHRS and CDR2 YFSETQ. Trimming pared 0 bases from V and 10 bases from J, leaving 14 bases between. The CDR3 contains 15 residues.

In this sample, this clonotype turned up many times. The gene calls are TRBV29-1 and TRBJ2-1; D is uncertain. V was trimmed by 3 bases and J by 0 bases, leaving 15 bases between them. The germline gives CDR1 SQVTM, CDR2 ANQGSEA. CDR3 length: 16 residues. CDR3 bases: TGCAGCGTTGAGGGCGGAGCACGGAGCTCCTACAATGAGCAGTTCTTC. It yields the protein CSVEGGARSSYNEQFF.

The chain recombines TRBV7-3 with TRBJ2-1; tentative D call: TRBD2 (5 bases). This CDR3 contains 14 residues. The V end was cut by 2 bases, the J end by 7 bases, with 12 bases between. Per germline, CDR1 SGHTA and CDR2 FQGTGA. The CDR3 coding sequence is TGTGCCAGCAGCTTAGACCCTGGCGGGAATGAGCAGTTCTTC. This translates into CASSLDPGGNEQFF.

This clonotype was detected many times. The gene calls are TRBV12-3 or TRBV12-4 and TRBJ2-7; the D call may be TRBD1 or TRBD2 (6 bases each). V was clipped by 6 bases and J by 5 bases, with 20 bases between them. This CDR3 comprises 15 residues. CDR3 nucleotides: TGTGCCAGCAGATCGGGACTGGGGGCGTTCAACGAGCAGTACTTC. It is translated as CASRSGLGAFNEQYF.

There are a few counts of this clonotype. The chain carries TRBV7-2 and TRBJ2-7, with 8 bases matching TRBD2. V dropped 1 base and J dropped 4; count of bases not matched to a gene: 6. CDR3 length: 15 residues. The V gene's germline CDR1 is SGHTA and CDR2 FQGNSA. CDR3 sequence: CASSLGRGGEYEQYF. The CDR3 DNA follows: TGTGCCAGCAGCTTAGGTCGGGGGGGCGAATACGAGCAGTACTTC.

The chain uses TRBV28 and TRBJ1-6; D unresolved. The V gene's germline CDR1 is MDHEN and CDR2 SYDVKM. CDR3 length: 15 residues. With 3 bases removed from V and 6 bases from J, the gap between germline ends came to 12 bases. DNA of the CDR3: TGTGCCAGCAGTTTCGCAGTATTGGCTAATTCACCCCTCCACTTT. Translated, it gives CASSFAVLANSPLHF.

The chain's CDR3 is CASSSKARGYSYNEQFF. Written as DNA, the CDR3 is TGTGCCAGCAGCTCGAAGGCGCGGGGGTACTCCTACAATGAGCAGTTCTTC. The chain employs TRBV11-2 and TRBJ2-1; TRBD2 aligns across 7 bases. CDR1 is SGHAT and CDR2 is FQNNGV in the germline V gene. The CDR3 runs to 17 residues. The V and J ends lost 4 bases and 0 bases, in that order; junction bases with no gene match: 9.

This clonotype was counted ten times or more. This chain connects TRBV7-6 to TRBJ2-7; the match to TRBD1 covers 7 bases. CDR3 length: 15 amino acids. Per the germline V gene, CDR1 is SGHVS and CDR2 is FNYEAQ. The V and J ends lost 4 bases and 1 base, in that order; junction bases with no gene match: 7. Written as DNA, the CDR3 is TGTGCCAGCAGCTCCCGGGACAGCCTATCCTACGAGCAGTACTTC. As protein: CASSSRDSLSYEQYF. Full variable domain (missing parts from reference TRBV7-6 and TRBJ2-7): GAGVSQSPRYKVTKRGQDVALRCDPISGHVSLYWYRQALGQGPEFLTYFNYEAQQDKSGLPNDRFSAERPEGSISTLTIQRTEQRDSAMYRCASSSRDSLSYEQYFGPGTRLTVT.

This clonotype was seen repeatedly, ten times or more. CDR3 sequence: CASRTTGEGYEQYF. Here the CDR3 DNA reads TGTGCCAGCAGAACGACAGGGGAGGGATACGAGCAGTACTTC. The V call is TRBV12-3 or TRBV12-4, the J call TRBJ2-7, with a weak D call TRBD1 (8 bases). Deletions cut 6 bases from V and 4 bases from J, with 16 bases between. The CDR3 runs 14 residues.

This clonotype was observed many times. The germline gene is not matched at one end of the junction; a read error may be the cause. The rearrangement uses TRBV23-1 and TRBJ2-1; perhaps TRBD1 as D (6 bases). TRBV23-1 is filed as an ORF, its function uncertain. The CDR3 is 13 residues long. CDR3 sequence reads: CSSRPGQYAEQFF. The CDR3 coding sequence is TGCTCCAGCAGACCGGGACAATATGCTGAGCAGTTCTTC.

The CDR3 DNA sequence: TGTGCCAGCAGCTTAGGATCGGCAGGGGGTGTGGAAGCTTTCTTT. It yields the protein CASSLGSAGGVEAFF. This chain links TRBV11-1 with TRBJ1-1; 7 bases agree with TRBD1. CDR1 is SGHAT and CDR2 is FQDESV in the germline V gene (reference sequence). The V and J ends lost 1 base and 8 bases, in that order; junction bases with no gene match: 10. CDR3 size: 15 residues.

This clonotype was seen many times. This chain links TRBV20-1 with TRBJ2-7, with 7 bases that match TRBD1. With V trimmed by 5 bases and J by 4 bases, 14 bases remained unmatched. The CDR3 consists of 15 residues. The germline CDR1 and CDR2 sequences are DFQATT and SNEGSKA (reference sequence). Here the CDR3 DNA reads TGCAGTGCTCTTAAGCCACAGGGGACCTCTTACGAGCAGTACTTC. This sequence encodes CSALKPQGTSYEQYF.

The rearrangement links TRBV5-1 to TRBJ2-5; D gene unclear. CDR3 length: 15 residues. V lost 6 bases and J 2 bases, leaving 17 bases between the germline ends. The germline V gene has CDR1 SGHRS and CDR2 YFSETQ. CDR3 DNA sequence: TGCGCCAGCATGTACGGAGCTACCTTACAAGAGACCCAGTACTTC. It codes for CASMYGATLQETQYF.

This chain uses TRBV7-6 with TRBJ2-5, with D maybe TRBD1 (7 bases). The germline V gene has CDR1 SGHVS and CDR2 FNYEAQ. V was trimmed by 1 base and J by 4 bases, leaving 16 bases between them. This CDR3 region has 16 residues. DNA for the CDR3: TGTGCCAGCAGCTTAGGCAGTCCAGGGGGAGGAGAGACCCAGTACTTC. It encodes CASSLGSPGGGETQYF.

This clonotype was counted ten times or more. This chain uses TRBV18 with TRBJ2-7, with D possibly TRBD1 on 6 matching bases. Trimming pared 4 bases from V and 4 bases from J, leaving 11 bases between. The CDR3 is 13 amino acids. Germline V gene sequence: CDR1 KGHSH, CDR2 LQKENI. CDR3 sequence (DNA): TGTGCCAGCTCACTGGGGGCAGCGTACGAGCAGTACTTC. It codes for CASSLGAAYEQYF.

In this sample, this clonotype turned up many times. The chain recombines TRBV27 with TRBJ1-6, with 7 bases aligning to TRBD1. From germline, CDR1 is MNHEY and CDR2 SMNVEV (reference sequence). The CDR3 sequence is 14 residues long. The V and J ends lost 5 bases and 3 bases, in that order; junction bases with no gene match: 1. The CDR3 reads CASSRTGYNSPLHF. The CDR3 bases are TGTGCCAGCAGTAGGACAGGCTATAATTCACCCCTCCACTTT.

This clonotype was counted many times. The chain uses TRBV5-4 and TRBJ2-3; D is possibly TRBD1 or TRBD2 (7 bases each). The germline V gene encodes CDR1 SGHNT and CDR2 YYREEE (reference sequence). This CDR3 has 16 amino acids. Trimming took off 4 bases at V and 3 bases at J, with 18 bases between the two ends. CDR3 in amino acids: CASSLPRGGPTDTQYF. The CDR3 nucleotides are TGTGCCAGCAGCCTACCCAGGGGGGGGCCGACAGATACGCAGTATTTT.

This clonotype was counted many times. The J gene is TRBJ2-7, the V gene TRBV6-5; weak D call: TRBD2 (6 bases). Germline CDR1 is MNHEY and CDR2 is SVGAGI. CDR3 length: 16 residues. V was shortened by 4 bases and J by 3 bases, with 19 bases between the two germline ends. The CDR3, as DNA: TGTGCCAGCAGTTCTACGGGCGGGACCCGAGTCTACGAGCAGTACTTC. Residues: CASSSTGGTRVYEQYF.

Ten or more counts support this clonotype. CDR3 in DNA: TGTGCCAGCAGTTTATCAGGGGTTCAGCCCCAGCATTTT. This codes for CASSLSGVQPQHF. The V and J genes are TRBV12-3 or TRBV12-4 and TRBJ1-5, with TRBD1 as a possible D gene (6 bases). The CDR3 runs to 13 residues. The V and J ends lost 2 bases and 6 bases respectively, with 8 bases between them.